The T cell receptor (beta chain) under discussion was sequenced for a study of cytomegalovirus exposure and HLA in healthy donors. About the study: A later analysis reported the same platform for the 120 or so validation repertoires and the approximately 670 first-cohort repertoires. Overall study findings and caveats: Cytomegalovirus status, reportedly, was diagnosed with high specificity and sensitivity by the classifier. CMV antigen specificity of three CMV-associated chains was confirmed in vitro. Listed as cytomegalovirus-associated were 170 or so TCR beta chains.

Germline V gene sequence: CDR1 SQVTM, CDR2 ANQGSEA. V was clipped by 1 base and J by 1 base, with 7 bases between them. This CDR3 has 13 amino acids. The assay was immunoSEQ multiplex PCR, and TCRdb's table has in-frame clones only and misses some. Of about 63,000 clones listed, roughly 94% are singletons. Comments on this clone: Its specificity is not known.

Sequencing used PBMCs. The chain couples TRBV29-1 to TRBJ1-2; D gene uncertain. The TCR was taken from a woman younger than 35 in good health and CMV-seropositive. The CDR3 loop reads CSVEVGLNYGYTF. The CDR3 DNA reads TGCAGCGTTGAAGTCGGACTTAACTATGGCTACACCTTC.